A selection of T cell receptor beta chains follows, all from one sample in a study of PD-1 blockade in classical Hodgkin lymphoma. TCRdb keeps only in-frame clones here, not all; method: immunoSEQ multiplex PCR. The data contain 43,000 or so clones, around 80% of them singletons. Specimen: peripheral blood mononuclear cells (PBMCs), collected before the fourth cycle of nivolumab. The receptors shown here come from a human donor with classical Hodgkin lymphoma. The CDR3 runs from the conserved cysteine through the conserved F or W. The order of the fields is V gene, CDR3 protein.

v_call: TRBV7-6; cdr3_aa: CASSSTLGGLGFGEQYF
v_call: TRBV9; cdr3_aa: CASSGTPDRVVDQGELFF
v_call: TRBV2; cdr3_aa: CASSGYGLPTNSPLHF
v_call: TRBV27; cdr3_aa: CASSFQGANYEQYF
v_call: TRBV12-5; cdr3_aa: CASGLPPVWLNTEAFF
v_call: TRBV7-9; cdr3_aa: CASSLADRPNYGYTF
v_call: TRBV5-1; cdr3_aa: CASSLTGTLNTEAFF
v_call: TRBV18; cdr3_aa: CASSQPGTGGWQPQHF
v_call: TRBV5-1; cdr3_aa: CASSLEVRGQGTEAFF
v_call: TRBV7-7; cdr3_aa: CASSLIAGGLYNEQFF
v_call: TRBV19; cdr3_aa: CASSGTGQGKDQPQHF
v_call: TRBV18; cdr3_aa: CASSPLQQRSSGANVLTF
v_call: TRBV19; cdr3_aa: CASSPLQGAGSTEAFF
v_call: TRBV9; cdr3_aa: CASSVEQAYNSPLHF
v_call: TRBV9; cdr3_aa: CASSVSPTGKGYGYTF
v_call: TRBV2; cdr3_aa: CASTQGGTQYF
v_call: TRBV27; cdr3_aa: CASSPIWDGTLSGYTF
v_call: TRBV5-1; cdr3_aa: CASSMLAGDSTDTQYF
v_call: TRBV7-9; cdr3_aa: CASSPRGAGEDTQYF
v_call: TRBV7-8; cdr3_aa: CASSLPTSNNEQFF
v_call: TRBV28; cdr3_aa: CATVSPHATNEKLFF
v_call: TRBV7-3; cdr3_aa: CASGQAYNEQFF
v_call: TRBV7-8; cdr3_aa: CASSSSTYSGNTIYF
v_call: TRBV6-1; cdr3_aa: CASSEDPSGGYEQYF
v_call: TRBV28; cdr3_aa: CASRGGSNQPQHF
v_call: TRBV7-3; cdr3_aa: CASSLSGGSLETQYF
v_call: TRBV5-1; cdr3_aa: CASSLGTSQIDEQFF
v_call: TRBV21-1; cdr3_aa: CASSKGEDRGSTDTQYF
v_call: TRBV2; cdr3_aa: CASYPTDNYGYTF
v_call: TRBV11-3; cdr3_aa: CASSLYRVDEQFF
v_call: TRBV7-2; cdr3_aa: CASRKGPYGYTF
v_call: TRBV7-3; cdr3_aa: CASSADRGYGYTF
v_call: TRBV2; cdr3_aa: CASSEGQVNYGYTF
v_call: TRBV27; cdr3_aa: CASTKADTDTQYF
v_call: TRBV4-3; cdr3_aa: CASSQGNRVGQETQYF
v_call: TRBV25-1; cdr3_aa: CASSEERGGFGSYTQYF
v_call: TRBV5-1; cdr3_aa: CASSFSGGADTQYF
v_call: TRBV2; cdr3_aa: CATPDPSLSNTGELFF
v_call: TRBV10-3; cdr3_aa: CAITGQGLNNEQFF
v_call: TRBV5-1; cdr3_aa: CASSHEHTGELFF
v_call: TRBV5-4; cdr3_aa: CASSQDQGGGLEQFF
v_call: TRBV7-2; cdr3_aa: CASSLVRDLRYNEQFF
v_call: TRBV29-1; cdr3_aa: CSAWASDDYGYTF
v_call: TRBV10-3; cdr3_aa: CAISATGGTTGELFF
v_call: TRBV7-3; cdr3_aa: CASSLEQGSRWNTEAFF
v_call: TRBV7-3; cdr3_aa: CASSLDSQDGDEQYF
v_call: TRBV6-6; cdr3_aa: CASSGRKETQYF
v_call: TRBV7-3; cdr3_aa: CASSPSMLDTQYF
v_call: TRBV19; cdr3_aa: CASSIGASGGRDTQYF
v_call: TRBV7-2; cdr3_aa: CASSLVSNTGQPQHF
v_call: TRBV7-2; cdr3_aa: CASSPHYEQYF
v_call: TRBV28; cdr3_aa: CASGDTRYGYTF
v_call: TRBV20-1; cdr3_aa: CSARGQLGYTF
v_call: TRBV5-1; cdr3_aa: CASSSGTGVLIQETQYF
v_call: TRBV30; cdr3_aa: CAWSVGLDQPQHF